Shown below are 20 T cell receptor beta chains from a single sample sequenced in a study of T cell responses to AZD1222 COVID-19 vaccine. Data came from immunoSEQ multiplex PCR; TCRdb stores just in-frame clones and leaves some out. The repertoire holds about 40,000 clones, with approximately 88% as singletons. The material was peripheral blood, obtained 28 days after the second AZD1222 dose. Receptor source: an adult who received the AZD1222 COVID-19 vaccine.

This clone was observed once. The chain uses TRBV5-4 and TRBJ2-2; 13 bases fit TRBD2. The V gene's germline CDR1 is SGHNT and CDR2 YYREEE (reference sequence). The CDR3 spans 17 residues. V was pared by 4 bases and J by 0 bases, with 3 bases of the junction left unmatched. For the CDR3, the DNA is TGTGCCAGCAGCGCGGGACTAGCGGGGTCGAACACCGGGGAGCTGTTTTTT. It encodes CASSAGLAGSNTGELFF. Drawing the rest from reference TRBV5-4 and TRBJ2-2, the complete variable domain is ETGVTQSPTHLIKTRGQQVTLRCSSQSGHNTVSWYQQALGQGPQFIFQYYREEENGRGNFPPRFSGLQFPNYSSELNVNALELDDSALYLCASSAGLAGSNTGELFFGEGSRLTVL.

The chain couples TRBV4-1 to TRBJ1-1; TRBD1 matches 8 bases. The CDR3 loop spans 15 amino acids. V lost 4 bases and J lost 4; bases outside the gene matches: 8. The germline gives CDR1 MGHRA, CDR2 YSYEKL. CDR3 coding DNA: TGCGCCAGCAGCCTACACGACAGGGGCATCACTGAAGCTTTCTTT. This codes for CASSLHDRGITEAFF.

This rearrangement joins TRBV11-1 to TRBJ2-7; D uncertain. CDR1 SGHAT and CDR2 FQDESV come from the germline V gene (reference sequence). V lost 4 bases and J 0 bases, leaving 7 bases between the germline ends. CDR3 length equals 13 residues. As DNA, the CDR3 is TGTGCCAGCAGCTCCCCCCCCTCCTACGAGCAGTACTTC. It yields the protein CASSSPPSYEQYF.

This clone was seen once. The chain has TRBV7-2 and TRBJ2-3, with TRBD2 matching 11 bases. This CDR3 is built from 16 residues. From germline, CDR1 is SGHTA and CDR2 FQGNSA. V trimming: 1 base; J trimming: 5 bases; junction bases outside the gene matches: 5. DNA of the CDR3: TGTGCCAGCAGCTTAGGAGGTCTAGCGGGGGGAGATACGCAGTATTTT. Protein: CASSLGGLAGGDTQYF.

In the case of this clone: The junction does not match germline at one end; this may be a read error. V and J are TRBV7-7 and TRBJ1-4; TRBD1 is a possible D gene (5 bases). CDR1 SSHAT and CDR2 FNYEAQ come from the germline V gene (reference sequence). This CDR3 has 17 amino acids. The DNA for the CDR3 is TGTGCTAGCAGCTACTCAACAGGACGGGGACCCCATGAAAAACTGTTTTTT. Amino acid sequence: CASSYSTGRGPHEKLFF.

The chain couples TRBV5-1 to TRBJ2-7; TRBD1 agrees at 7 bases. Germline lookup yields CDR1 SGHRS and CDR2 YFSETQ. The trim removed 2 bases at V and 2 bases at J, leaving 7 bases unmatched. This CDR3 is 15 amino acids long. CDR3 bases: TGCGCCAGCAGCTTTCAGACAGGGAGTCCCTACGAGCAGTACTTC. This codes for CASSFQTGSPYEQYF. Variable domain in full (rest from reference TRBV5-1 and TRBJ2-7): KAGVTQTPRYLIKTRGQQVTLSCSPISGHRSVSWYQQTPGQGLQFLFEYFSETQRNKGNFPGRFSGRQFSNSRSEMNVSTLELGDSALYLCASSFQTGSPYEQYFGPGTRLTVT.

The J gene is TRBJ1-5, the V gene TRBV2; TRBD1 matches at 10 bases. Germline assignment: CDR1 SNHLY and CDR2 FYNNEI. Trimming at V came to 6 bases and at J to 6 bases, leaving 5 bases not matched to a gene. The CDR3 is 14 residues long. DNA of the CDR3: TGTGCCAGCAGCGGCGACAGGGGGCGTCAGCCCCAGCATTTT. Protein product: CASSGDRGRQPQHF.

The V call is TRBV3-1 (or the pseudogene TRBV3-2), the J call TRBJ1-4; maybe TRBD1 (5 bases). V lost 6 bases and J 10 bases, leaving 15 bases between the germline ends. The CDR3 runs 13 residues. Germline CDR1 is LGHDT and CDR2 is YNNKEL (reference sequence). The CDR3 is CASSQGREGKLFF. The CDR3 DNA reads TGTGCCAGCAGTCAGGGACGGGAGGGAAAACTGTTTTTT.

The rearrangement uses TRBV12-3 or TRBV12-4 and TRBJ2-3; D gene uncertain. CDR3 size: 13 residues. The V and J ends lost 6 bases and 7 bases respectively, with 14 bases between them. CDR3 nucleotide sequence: TGTGCCAGCAGACCAGACCCTTTCAATACGCAGTATTTT. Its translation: CASRPDPFNTQYF.

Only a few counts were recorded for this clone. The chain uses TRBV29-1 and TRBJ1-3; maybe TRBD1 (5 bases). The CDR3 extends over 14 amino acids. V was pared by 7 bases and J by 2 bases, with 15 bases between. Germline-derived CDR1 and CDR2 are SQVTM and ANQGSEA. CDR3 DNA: TGCAGCGCCGCTGGGGGAAACGCTGGAAACACCATATATTTT. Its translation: CSAAGGNAGNTIYF.

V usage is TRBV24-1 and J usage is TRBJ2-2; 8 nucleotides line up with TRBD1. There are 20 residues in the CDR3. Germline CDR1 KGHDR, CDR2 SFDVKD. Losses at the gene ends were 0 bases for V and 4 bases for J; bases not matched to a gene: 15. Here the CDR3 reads CATSDLTLAWEQGGTGELFF. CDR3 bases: TGTGCCACCAGTGATTTGACCCTAGCGTGGGAACAGGGGGGCACCGGGGAGCTGTTTTTT.

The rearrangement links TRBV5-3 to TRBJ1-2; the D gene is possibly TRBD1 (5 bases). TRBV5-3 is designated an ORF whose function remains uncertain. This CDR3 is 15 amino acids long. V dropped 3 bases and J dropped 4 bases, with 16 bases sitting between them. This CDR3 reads CARSWVGERIYGYTF. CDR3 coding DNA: TGTGCCAGAAGCTGGGTAGGGGAGAGGATCTATGGCTACACCTTC.

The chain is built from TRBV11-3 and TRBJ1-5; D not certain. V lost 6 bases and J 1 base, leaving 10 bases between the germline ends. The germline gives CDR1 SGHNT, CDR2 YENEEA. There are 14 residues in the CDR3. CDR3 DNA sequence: TGTGCCAGCAGTGTAGGCTGGAGCAATCAGCCCCAGCATTTT. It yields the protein CASSVGWSNQPQHF.

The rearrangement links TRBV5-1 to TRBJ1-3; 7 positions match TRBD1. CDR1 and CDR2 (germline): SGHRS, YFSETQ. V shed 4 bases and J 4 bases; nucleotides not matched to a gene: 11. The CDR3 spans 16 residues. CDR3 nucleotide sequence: TGCGCCAGCAGCCCCGGGGACAGAACTAACGGAAACACCATATATTTT. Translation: CASSPGDRTNGNTIYF. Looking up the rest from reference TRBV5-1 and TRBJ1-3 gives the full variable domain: KAGVTQTPRYLIKTRGQQVTLSCSPISGHRSVSWYQQTPGQGLQFLFEYFSETQRNKGNFPGRFSGRQFSNSRSEMNVSTLELGDSALYLCASSPGDRTNGNTIYFGEGSWLTVV.

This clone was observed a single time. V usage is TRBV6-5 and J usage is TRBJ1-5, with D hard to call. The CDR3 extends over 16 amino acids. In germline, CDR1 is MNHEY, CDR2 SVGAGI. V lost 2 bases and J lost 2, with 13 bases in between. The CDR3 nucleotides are TGTGCCAGCAGTTACGAGGCCCCGAGCGGCAATCAGCCCCAGCATTTT. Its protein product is CASSYEAPSGNQPQHF.

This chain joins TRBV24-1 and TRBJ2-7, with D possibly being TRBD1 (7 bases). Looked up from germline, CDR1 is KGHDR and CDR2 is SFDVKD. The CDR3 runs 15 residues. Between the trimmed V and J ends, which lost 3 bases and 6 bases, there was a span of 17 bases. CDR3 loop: CATSDPRGDAGEQYF. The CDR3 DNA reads TGTGCCACCAGTGATCCCAGGGGGGACGCCGGCGAGCAGTACTTC.

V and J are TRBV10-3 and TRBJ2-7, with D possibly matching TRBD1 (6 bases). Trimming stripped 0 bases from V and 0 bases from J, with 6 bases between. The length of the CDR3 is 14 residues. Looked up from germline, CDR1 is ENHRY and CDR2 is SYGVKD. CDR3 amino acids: CAISESDSSYEQYF. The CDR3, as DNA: TGTGCCATCAGTGAGTCGGACAGCTCCTACGAGCAGTACTTC.

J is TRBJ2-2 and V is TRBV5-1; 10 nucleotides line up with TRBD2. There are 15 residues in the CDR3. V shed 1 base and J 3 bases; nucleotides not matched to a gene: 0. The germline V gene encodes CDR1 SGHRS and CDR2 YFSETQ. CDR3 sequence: CASSLLAGDTGELFF. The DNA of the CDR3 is TGCGCCAGCAGCTTGCTAGCGGGGGACACCGGGGAGCTGTTTTTT.

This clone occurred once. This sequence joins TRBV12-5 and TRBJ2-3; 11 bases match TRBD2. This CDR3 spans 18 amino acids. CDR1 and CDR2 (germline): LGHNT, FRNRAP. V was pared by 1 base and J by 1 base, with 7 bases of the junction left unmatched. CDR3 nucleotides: TGTGCTAGTGGTTTGGCGGACGGGACTAGCGGTCGCACAGATACGCAGTATTTT. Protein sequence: CASGLADGTSGRTDTQYF. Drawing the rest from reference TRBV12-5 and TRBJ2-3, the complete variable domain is DARVTQTPRHKVTEMGQEVTMRCQPILGHNTVFWYRQTMMQGLELLAYFRNRAPLDDSGMPKDRFSAEMPDATLATLKIQPSEPRDSAVYFCASGLADGTSGRTDTQYFGPGTRLTVL.

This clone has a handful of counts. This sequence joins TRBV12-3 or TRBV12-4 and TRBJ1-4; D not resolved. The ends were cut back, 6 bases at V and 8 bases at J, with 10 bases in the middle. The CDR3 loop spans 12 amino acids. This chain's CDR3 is CASRQVGEKLFF. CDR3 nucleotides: TGTGCCAGCAGGCAGGTCGGCGAAAAACTGTTTTTT.